One sample yielded the 8 T cell receptor beta chains listed below, sequenced in a study of cytomegalovirus exposure and HLA in healthy donors. Assay used: immunoSEQ multiplex PCR; TCRdb lists only in-frame clones, some missing. The profile shows under 300,000 clones, 86% of them singletons. Sequencing used PBMCs. These TCRs come from a woman under 30 in good health and CMV-seronegative.

This clone occurred once. The rearrangement links TRBV9 to TRBJ1-2; 12 bases are a match to TRBD1. Germline V CDR1 and CDR2: SGDLS, YYNGEE. V lost 3 bases, J lost 4 bases, and 7 bases stayed unmatched. CDR3 length: 16 residues. The CDR3 coding sequence is TGTGCCAGCAGCGACCGGGACAGGGGGCAAAGCTATGGCTACACCTTC. It is translated as CASSDRDRGQSYGYTF.

The chain employs TRBV7-2 and TRBJ1-4; D remains ambiguous. Trimming left V 1 base short and J 2 bases short, with 11 bases between. This CDR3 comprises 16 residues. CDR1 SGHTA and CDR2 FQGNSA come from the germline V gene. CDR3 coding DNA: TGTGCCAGCAGCTTAGATAGACTGAGGACTAATGAAAAACTGTTTTTT. It yields the protein CASSLDRLRTNEKLFF.

The chain carries TRBV18 and TRBJ1-5, with a possible D match to TRBD1 (5 bases). The CDR3 covers 17 residues. Germline V gives CDR1 KGHSH, CDR2 LQKENI. V lost 1 base to trimming and J lost 1 base, with 14 bases between them. In DNA form, the CDR3 reads TGTGCCAGCTCACCACGGCCGGGACTGATGAGCAATCAGCCCCAGCATTTT. The encoded protein is CASSPRPGLMSNQPQHF.

The CDR3 DNA follows: TGCGCCAGCAGCTCAGGGGGACTAGCGGGAGTGGAGGGGCAGTTCTTC. Its translation is CASSSGGLAGVEGQFF. The chain carries TRBV5-1 and TRBJ2-1; 14 nucleotides agree with TRBD2. V dropped 3 bases and J dropped 12; count of bases not matched to a gene: 11. CDR3 size: 16 residues. Germline V CDR1 and CDR2: SGHRS, YFSETQ.

CDR3 DNA sequence: TGTGCCAGCAGTTTAAGACAGATTAATGAAAAACTGTTTTTT. Translating gives CASSLRQINEKLFF. The V and J genes are TRBV28 and TRBJ1-4, with D perhaps matching TRBD1 (5 bases). This CDR3 contains 14 residues. Trimming pared 2 bases from V and 4 bases from J, leaving 8 bases between. CDR1 MDHEN and CDR2 SYDVKM come from the germline V gene.

The chain carries TRBV7-9 and TRBJ2-2, with 8 bases fitting TRBD1. CDR3 size: 17 residues. Germline values: CDR1 SEHNR, CDR2 FQNEAQ (reference sequence). Trimming at V came to 0 bases and at J to 1 base, leaving 4 bases not matched to a gene. The CDR3 spells CASSLAGQDENTGELFF. CDR3 coding DNA: TGTGCCAGCAGCTTAGCGGGACAGGACGAGAACACCGGGGAGCTGTTTTTT.

In this sample, this clone turned up once. This rearrangement joins TRBV5-4 to TRBJ2-7; 15 bases line up with TRBD2. Germline CDR1 and CDR2: SGHNT and YYREEE (reference sequence). The CDR3 totals 18 residues. V lost 0 bases to trimming and J lost 7 bases; unmatched junction nucleotides: 11. The CDR3 region has the DNA TGTGCCAGCAGCTTGGTGGGACTAGCGGGGGGACGGCGGGATGAGCAGTACTTC. This translates into CASSLVGLAGGRRDEQYF.

V usage is TRBV4-1 and J usage is TRBJ2-5, with D possibly matching TRBD2 (6 bases). The CDR3 has 15 residues. Germline V lookup: CDR1 MGHRA, CDR2 YSYEKL. V dropped 1 base and J dropped 5 bases, with 14 bases sitting between them. CDR3 sequence (DNA): TGCGCCAGCAGCCAAGGGGACCGGAGGGAGGAGACCCAGTACTTC. Translation gives CASSQGDRREETQYF.